The 24 T cell receptor beta chains in this list originate from one sample, sequenced in a study of T cell repertoires in cytomegalovirus infection. TCRdb redid the calling of the reads with MiXCR, one entry per CDR3 protein. Of 250,000 or so distinct CDR3 sequences in the sample, around 15% were seen once. Sequencing was carried out using CD8+ T cells from PBMCs. These receptors came from a human donor in good health (CMV status not recorded). Some clones in this sample may be carry-over from other donors' samples.

The V gene is TRBV3-1, the J gene TRBJ2-5; TRBD2 matches at 7 bases. The V and J ends lost 5 bases and 10 bases, in that order; junction bases with no gene match: 10. Germline CDR1 reads LGHDT; CDR2 reads YNNKEL (reference sequence). This CDR3 is 13 amino acids long. The CDR3 coding sequence is TGTGCCAGCAGCTCAGAAACGGGGGAGGGCCAGTACTTC. Protein sequence: CASSSETGEGQYF.

Here the CDR3 reads CSASGQDHSNQPQHF. The CDR3 region has the DNA TGCAGTGCAAGTGGACAGGACCATAGCAATCAGCCCCAGCATTTT. The genes are TRBV20-1 and TRBJ1-5, with 7 positions matching TRBD1. In germline, CDR1 is DFQATT, CDR2 SNEGSKA (reference sequence). V was pared by 6 bases and J by 0 bases, with 8 bases of the junction left unmatched. CDR3 size: 15 residues.

This clonotype was seen ten or more times. The V call is TRBV7-8, the J call TRBJ2-3, with 11 positions matching TRBD1. The CDR3 length is 15 residues. With V trimmed by 3 bases and J by 4 bases, 3 bases remained unmatched. CDR1 is SGHVS, CDR2 FQNEAQ, per germline. CDR3 nucleotides: TGTGCCAGCAGCTTGGGGACAGGGGGGTCAGATACGCAGTATTTT. This sequence encodes CASSLGTGGSDTQYF.

This clonotype has more than one count but fewer than ten. The chain combines TRBV20-1 with TRBJ2-1; TRBD1 might be the D (6 bases). V dropped 4 bases and J dropped 10 bases, with 20 bases sitting between them. The CDR3 spans 14 residues. Germline V gene sequence: CDR1 DFQATT, CDR2 SNEGSKA (reference sequence). This CDR3 reads CSAIVSSTGWEQFF. The CDR3 bases are TGCAGTGCTATTGTCTCTTCCACAGGGTGGGAGCAGTTCTTC.

This clonotype was seen ten or more times. This sequence joins TRBV4-3 and TRBJ1-1; tentative D call: TRBD1 (6 bases). This CDR3 has 14 amino acids. With 8 bases removed from V and 0 bases from J, the gap between germline ends came to 13 bases. Germline CDR1 and CDR2: LGHNA and YSLEER. The CDR3 sequence: CASSQDSLNTEAFF. The CDR3 coding sequence is TGCGCCAGCTCCCAGGACAGTTTGAACACTGAAGCTTTCTTT.

This clonotype was picked up a small number of times. This chain links TRBV19 with TRBJ2-7; no firm D call. V gave up 10 bases and J gave up 6 bases, with 16 bases separating them. Per germline, CDR1 LNHDA and CDR2 SQIVND (reference sequence). The CDR3 contains 12 residues. The CDR3, as DNA: TGTGCCACAGTAGGTTCTGGGGTCGAGCAGTACTTC. Its protein is CATVGSGVEQYF. Complete variable domain (other parts from reference TRBV19 and TRBJ2-7): DGGITQSPKYLFRKEGQNVTLSCEQNLNHDAMYWYRQDPGQGLRLIYYSQIVNDFQKGDIAEGYSVSREKKESFPLTVTSAQKNPTAFYLCATVGSGVEQYFGPGTRLTVT.

This chain connects TRBV20-1 to TRBJ2-7, with 9 bases that match TRBD1. The V segment lost 3 bases and the J segment 5 bases; nucleotides outside the gene matches: 2. The CDR3 has 12 amino acids. Germline CDR1 DFQATT, CDR2 SNEGSKA (reference sequence). CDR3 region: CSARDRGHEQYF. The CDR3 nucleotides are TGCAGTGCTAGGGACAGGGGCCACGAGCAGTACTTC.

This sequence joins TRBV10-3 and TRBJ2-3, with D possibly matching TRBD2 (6 bases). The V gene's germline CDR1 is ENHRY and CDR2 SYGVKD. This CDR3 comprises 15 residues. V was cut by 7 bases and J by 2 bases, with 16 bases left in between. This CDR3 is CAINPGTLNTDTQYF. In DNA form, the CDR3 reads TGTGCCATCAACCCCGGGACTCTAAACACAGATACGCAGTATTTT.

This clonotype was picked up a small number of times. V usage is TRBV7-6 and J usage is TRBJ2-3; 9 bases line up with TRBD1. The CDR3 consists of 19 residues. J lost 5 bases, V lost 3 bases, and 18 bases had no gene match. Looked up from germline, CDR1 is SGHVS and CDR2 is FNYEAQ. In DNA, the CDR3 is TGTGCCAGCAGCTTCGGTTCGGTTGGAGACAGGGGGTATCTAGATACGCAGTATTTT. Translating it yields CASSFGSVGDRGYLDTQYF.

V is TRBV3-1 and J is TRBJ2-2, with D uncertain. Per the germline V gene, CDR1 is LGHDT and CDR2 is YNNKEL (reference sequence). V gave up 0 bases and J gave up 7 bases, with 12 bases separating them. The CDR3 runs 15 residues. The CDR3 DNA reads as TGTGCCAGCAGCCAAGACCCCCCGCGATACGGGGAGCTGTTTTTT. Translating gives CASSQDPPRYGELFF.

There are many counts of this clonotype. The genes are TRBV10-3 and TRBJ1-5; D uncertain. This CDR3 is 15 amino acids long. Germline V gene data show CDR1 as ENHRY and CDR2 as SYGVKD. Trimming took off 0 bases at V and 0 bases at J, with 6 bases between the two ends. The DNA for the CDR3 is TGTGCCATCAGTGAGTCGATACGTAGCAATCAGCCCCAGCATTTT. This gives the protein CAISESIRSNQPQHF.

This clonotype was seen a few times. One end of the junction is discordant with germline, which a read error may explain. The rearrangement links TRBV29-1 to TRBJ2-7, with 7 bases identical to TRBD1. The CDR3 extends over 11 amino acids. From germline, CDR1 is SQVTM and CDR2 ANQGSEA. The DNA of the CDR3 is TGCAGCGTTGAAGAAGGAACAGGGGTAGCCTTC. It codes for CSVEEGTGVAF.

This chain links TRBV20-1 with TRBJ2-7; tentative D call: TRBD1 (6 bases). The CDR3 length is 15 residues. In germline, CDR1 is DFQATT, CDR2 SNEGSKA (reference sequence). V gave up 6 bases and J gave up 2 bases, with 20 bases separating them. The CDR3 DNA is TGCAGTGCAAAGTCCCGGGACAAAGCGACCTACGAGCAGTACTTC. Translated: CSAKSRDKATYEQYF.

Comment on this clonotype: The junction differs from germline at one of its ends, possibly a read error. The V call is TRBV12-3 or TRBV12-4, the J call TRBJ1-1, with 12 positions matching TRBD1. The CDR3 is 17 residues long. The CDR3 protein is CASSLAGTGGADTEAFF. CDR3 DNA: TGTGCCAGCAGCTTAGCCGGGACAGGGGGCGCGGACACTGAAGCTTTCTTT.

Many counts were recorded for this clonotype. The chain combines TRBV28 with TRBJ2-1, with D unclear. The CDR3 sequence is 11 residues long. V lost 8 bases, J lost 2 bases, and 4 bases lay in between. Germline loops: CDR1 MDHEN, CDR2 SYDVKM. CDR3 residues: CASGPYNEQFF. In nucleotides, the CDR3 is TGTGCCAGCGGCCCCTACAATGAGCAGTTCTTC. Combining the CDR3 with reference TRBV28 and TRBJ2-1 gives the whole variable domain DVKVTQSSRYLVKRTGEKVFLECVQDMDHENMFWYRQDPGLGLRLIYFSYDVKMKEKGDIPEGYSVSREKKERFSLILESASTNQTSMYLCASGPYNEQFFGPGTRLTVL.

V and J are TRBV29-1 and TRBJ2-1, with TRBD2 matching over 16 bases. With 0 bases clipped from V and 5 bases from J, the junction kept 7 bases outside the gene matches. CDR3 length equals 18 residues. The germline V gene has CDR1 SQVTM and CDR2 ANQGSEA. CDR3 coding DNA: TGCAGCGTTGAAGACTTGGGACTAGCGGGGGGGCCGGACAATGAGCAGTTCTTC. Its translation: CSVEDLGLAGGPDNEQFF.

This clonotype has ten or more counts. This chain connects TRBV7-2 to TRBJ1-1, with D tentatively TRBD1 (6 bases). The CDR3 extends over 16 amino acids. Germline loops: CDR1 SGHTA, CDR2 FQGNSA. The ends were cut back, 0 bases at V and 1 base at J, with 12 bases in the middle. The CDR3: CASSLAPLQGNTEAFF. The CDR3 DNA is TGTGCCAGCAGCTTAGCCCCACTACAGGGGAACACTGAAGCTTTCTTT.

The V call is TRBV27, the J call TRBJ1-5; D call uncertain. The length of the CDR3 is 13 residues. Germline V gene data show CDR1 as MNHEY and CDR2 as SMNVEV (reference sequence). Trimming pared 9 bases from V and 2 bases from J, leaving 11 bases between. CDR3 nucleotides: TGTGCCAGTCGGCCTGTGGGCAATCAGCCCCAGCATTTT. Protein product: CASRPVGNQPQHF.

In its sample, this clonotype was seen a few times. The J gene is TRBJ1-4, the V gene TRBV4-1; 10 bases map to TRBD1. The germline V gene has CDR1 MGHRA and CDR2 YSYEKL. The CDR3 runs to 18 residues. Trimming removed 6 bases from V and 5 bases from J; junction bases left unmatched: 15. The CDR3 DNA follows: TGCGCCAGCAGAACAAGCCGGGACAGGGGCGCTTGGAATGAAAAACTGTTTTTT. Its protein product is CASRTSRDRGAWNEKLFF.

The sample holds a few counts of this clonotype. The J gene is TRBJ2-5, the V gene TRBV29-1, with 7 bases fitting TRBD2. The V gene end was trimmed by 0 bases and the J gene end by 0 bases; junction bases not matched to a gene: 7. The CDR3 has 16 residues. Germline V gives CDR1 SQVTM, CDR2 ANQGSEA. The CDR3: CSVEDMGGKNQETQYF. The DNA of the CDR3 is TGCAGCGTTGAAGATATGGGGGGGAAGAACCAAGAGACCCAGTACTTC. The full variable domain, in which reference TRBV29-1 and TRBJ2-5 provide the parts outside the CDR3, is SAVISQKPSRDICQRGTSLTIQCQVDSQVTMMFWYRQQPGQSLTLIATANQGSEATYESGFVIDKFPISRPNLTFSTLTVSNMSPEDSSIYLCSVEDMGGKNQETQYFGPGTRLLVL.

This rearrangement joins TRBV6-1 to TRBJ1-3; 9 bases fit TRBD1. The CDR3 length is 18 residues. From germline, CDR1 is MNHNS and CDR2 SASEGT. Germline trimming cut 6 bases from V and 1 base from J; bases unmatched to any gene: 13. Here the CDR3 DNA reads TGTGCCAGCAGGGAGAGCTTTCGACAGGGGGAGTCTGGAAACACCATATATTTT. Amino acids: CASRESFRQGESGNTIYF.

This clonotype has just a few counts. The gene calls are TRBV6-5 and TRBJ1-2, with a tentative D call TRBD1 (6 bases). Germline values: CDR1 MNHEY, CDR2 SVGAGI. V lost 6 bases and J 7 bases, leaving 21 bases between the germline ends. CDR3 length: 15 amino acids. In DNA, the CDR3 is TGTGCCAGCAGCCCCTTCGCCGGGACACCTCTTGGCTACACCTTC. It yields the protein CASSPFAGTPLGYTF.

Only a few counts were recorded for this clonotype. The chain uses TRBV20-1 and TRBJ2-7; D gene ambiguous. The CDR3 is 11 residues long. Germline-derived CDR1 and CDR2 are DFQATT and SNEGSKA (reference sequence). Deletions cut 6 bases from V and 3 bases from J, with 9 bases between. CDR3 residues: CSATIHYEQYF. CDR3 in DNA: TGCAGTGCCACCATTCACTACGAGCAGTACTTC.

The chain uses TRBV5-1 and TRBJ2-7; maybe TRBD2 (5 bases). Germline V lookup: CDR1 SGHRS, CDR2 YFSETQ. V was pared by 7 bases and J by 0 bases, with 14 bases between. The CDR3 length is 14 residues. For the CDR3, the DNA is TGCGCCAGCTCCAGTCGGGGAAACTCCTACGAGCAGTACTTC. Translation: CASSSRGNSYEQYF.